The 19 T cell receptor beta chains listed next were all sequenced from one sample in a study of cytomegalovirus exposure and HLA in healthy donors. The study ran its PCR with 60 Vbeta and 13 Jbeta primers. The method was immunoSEQ multiplex PCR; TCRdb's version includes in-frame clones alone and lacks a portion of them. In the table there are some 110,000 clones, under 85% of which are singletons. The sequenced sample consisted of PBMCs. These TCRs come from a woman aged 18-29 years in good health and CMV-seronegative.

The rearrangement joins TRBV5-1 to TRBJ2-5; 10 nucleotides agree with TRBD2. The CDR3 is 14 amino acids. CDR1 and CDR2 from the germline V gene are SGHRS and YFSETQ. With 5 bases clipped from V and 4 bases from J, the junction kept 5 bases outside the gene matches. CDR3 amino acids: CASREAGGRETQYF. CDR3 DNA: TGCGCCAGCAGGGAAGCGGGGGGGCGAGAGACCCAGTACTTC.

V usage is TRBV6-1 and J usage is TRBJ1-1; 8 bases line up with TRBD1. Germline V gene lookup returns CDR1 MNHNS and CDR2 SASEGT. The junction had 12 bases not matched to a gene; V was cut back by 11 bases and J by 1 base. This CDR3 is built from 15 residues. The CDR3 DNA reads TGTGCCTCCAGGGGTGACAGGGGTTCGAACACTGAAGCTTTCTTT. It specifies CASRGDRGSNTEAFF.

V gene TRBV5-4 combines with J gene TRBJ2-1; TRBD1 matches 9 bases. Per the germline V gene, CDR1 is SGHNT and CDR2 is YYREEE (reference sequence). CDR3 size: 13 residues. Trimming took 2 bases from V and 8 from J; bases not matched to a gene: 2. The CDR3 region has the DNA TGTGCCAGCAGCTTTACAGGGGGCGATGAGCAGTTCTTC. Its protein is CASSFTGGDEQFF.

V is TRBV2 and J is TRBJ2-5; possibly TRBD1 for D (5 bases). CDR1 is SNHLY and CDR2 is FYNNEI in the germline V gene. With 1 base removed from V and 6 bases from J, the gap between germline ends came to 15 bases. The CDR3 loop spans 15 amino acids. The CDR3 DNA follows: TGTGCCAGCAGTGAAGGGCAGGGTCCACGTCAGACCCAGTACTTC. It codes for CASSEGQGPRQTQYF.

The CDR3 reads CASSRLAGSDTQYF. The DNA of the CDR3 is TGTGCCAGCAGCCGACTAGCTGGATCAGATACGCAGTATTTT. This sequence joins TRBV7-2 and TRBJ2-3, with TRBD2 matching over 7 bases. The V and J ends lost 5 bases and 4 bases, in that order; junction bases with no gene match: 6. This CDR3 region has 14 residues. CDR1 is SGHTA and CDR2 is FQGNSA in the germline V gene.

The chain uses TRBV6-5 and TRBJ1-6; 9 nucleotides agree with TRBD1. Looked up from germline, CDR1 is MNHEY and CDR2 is SVGAGI. This CDR3 region has 15 residues. Trimming cost V 4 bases and J 6 bases; bases outside gene matches: 4. For the CDR3, the DNA is TGTGCCAGCAGTTGGACAGGGGCGGGTAATTCACCCCTCCACTTT. It encodes CASSWTGAGNSPLHF.

This chain connects TRBV6-6 to TRBJ1-1; D may be TRBD1 (6 bases). The V end lost 0 bases, the J end lost 7 bases, and 12 bases lay between the germline ends. The germline CDR1 and CDR2 sequences are MNHNY and SVGAGI (reference sequence). CDR3 length: 14 amino acids. For the CDR3, the DNA is TGTGCCAGCAGTTACTCAGACAGGTCCGTTGAAGCTTTCTTT. As protein: CASSYSDRSVEAFF.

This rearrangement joins TRBV28 to TRBJ1-1, with D maybe TRBD1 (6 bases). CDR3 length: 13 residues. Germline CDR1 reads MDHEN; CDR2 reads SYDVKM. The germline V and J ends were trimmed by 3 bases and 4 bases, with 9 bases remaining between them. The CDR3 DNA reads TGTGCCAGCAGTTTGTGGGGGCCCACTGAAGCTTTCTTT. Translation: CASSLWGPTEAFF. Full variable domain (rest looked up from reference TRBV28 and TRBJ1-1): DVKVTQSSRYLVKRTGEKVFLECVQDMDHENMFWYRQDPGLGLRLIYFSYDVKMKEKGDIPEGYSVSREKKERFSLILESASTNQTSMYLCASSLWGPTEAFFGQGTRLTVV.

V is TRBV2 and J is TRBJ1-3; 7 nucleotides align to TRBD1. Germline trimming cut 6 bases from V and 0 bases from J; bases unmatched to any gene: 8. The germline CDR1 and CDR2 sequences are SNHLY and FYNNEI. This CDR3 spans 16 amino acids. The CDR3 spells CASRFPGQYSGNTIYF. CDR3 nucleotides: TGTGCCAGCAGGTTTCCGGGACAGTACTCTGGAAACACCATATATTTT.

This clone was found once. Mismatch with germline at one junction end may stem from a read error. The rearrangement links TRBV29-1 to TRBJ2-7; TRBD1 is a possible D gene (6 bases). CDR3 size: 17 residues. Germline V gene sequence: CDR1 SQVTM, CDR2 ANQGSEA. CDR3 nucleotides: TGCAGCGTGGAAGGAGTCAGGGGAAGAACCCTATCCTACGAGCAGTACTTC. This codes for CSVEGVRGRTLSYEQYF.

V is TRBV5-1 and J is TRBJ1-1, with TRBD1 identical over 7 bases. CDR3 size: 14 residues. The ends lost 3 bases at V and 2 bases at J; junction bases unmatched: 4. Germline CDR1 is SGHRS and CDR2 is YFSETQ. The CDR3 loop reads CASSSGTANTEAFF. The CDR3 DNA reads TGCGCCAGCAGCTCCGGGACAGCCAACACTGAAGCTTTCTTT. The full variable domain, rest sourced from reference TRBV5-1 and TRBJ1-1, is KAGVTQTPRYLIKTRGQQVTLSCSPISGHRSVSWYQQTPGQGLQFLFEYFSETQRNKGNFPGRFSGRQFSNSRSEMNVSTLELGDSALYLCASSSGTANTEAFFGQGTRLTVV.

For the CDR3, the DNA is TGTGCCTGGAGTCTGGGACAGCAGGACGAGCAGTACTTC. Translating it yields CAWSLGQQDEQYF. The chain recombines TRBV30 with TRBJ2-7, with 7 bases identical to TRBD1. The CDR3 is 13 residues long. V lost 2 bases to trimming and J lost 5 bases; unmatched junction nucleotides: 6. Germline V gene lookup returns CDR1 GTSNPN and CDR2 SVGIG (reference sequence).

The chain combines TRBV4-2 with TRBJ2-7, with D possibly matching TRBD1 (6 bases). The CDR3 has 15 residues. Per germline, CDR1 LGHNA and CDR2 YNFKEQ. Between the trimmed V and J ends, which lost 0 bases and 2 bases, there was a span of 11 bases. Here the CDR3 reads CASSQDPTGTYEQYF. The CDR3 bases are TGTGCCAGCAGCCAAGATCCGACAGGTACCTACGAGCAGTACTTC.

This clone occurred a few times. J is TRBJ1-5 and V is TRBV15, with a tentative D call TRBD1 (6 bases). This CDR3 has 15 residues. Looked up from germline, CDR1 is LNHNV and CDR2 is YYDKDF (reference sequence). V lost 9 bases, J lost 9 bases, and 24 bases lay in between. CDR3 bases: TGTGCCACTCATCCAGGACAGCCCCGGGGGGGGCCCCAGCATTTT. Translated, it gives CATHPGQPRGGPQHF.

This clone has a handful of counts. The chain uses TRBV28 and TRBJ2-5, with D possibly matching TRBD1 (6 bases). The CDR3 spans 12 residues. V was cut by 6 bases and J by 4 bases, with 9 bases left in between. Germline V gene data show CDR1 as MDHEN and CDR2 as SYDVKM. The CDR3 here is CASSQQGETQYF. In DNA, the CDR3 is TGTGCCAGCAGCCAACAGGGAGAGACCCAGTACTTC.

V usage is TRBV6-5 and J usage is TRBJ2-1; D is undetermined. Looked up from germline, CDR1 is MNHEY and CDR2 is SVGAGI. Trimming removed 0 bases from V and 9 bases from J, with 12 bases in between. The CDR3 extends over 14 amino acids. The CDR3 coding sequence is TGTGCCAGCAGTTACTCTACTCTTACTCGTGAGCAGTTCTTC. It specifies CASSYSTLTREQFF.

This clone was recorded once. In DNA form, the CDR3 reads TGTGCCAGTAGTAGCGGCAGGGCGAAGACTGGCGAGCAGTACTTC. This encodes CASSSGRAKTGEQYF. The chain is built from TRBV19 and TRBJ2-7, with D perhaps TRBD1 (5 bases). The germline V gene encodes CDR1 LNHDA and CDR2 SQIVND (reference sequence). Trimming took off 4 bases at V and 6 bases at J, with 19 bases between the two ends. The CDR3 totals 15 residues.

V is TRBV29-1 and J is TRBJ2-5; 16 bases line up with TRBD2. Germline lookup yields CDR1 SQVTM and CDR2 ANQGSEA. The V segment lost 7 bases and the J segment 2 bases; nucleotides outside the gene matches: 7. The CDR3 sequence is 16 residues long. The CDR3 spells CSAFGTSGGVQETQYF. The CDR3, as DNA: TGCAGCGCCTTCGGGACTAGCGGGGGGGTTCAAGAGACCCAGTACTTC.

A remark on this clone: Distinct nucleotide sequences in the sample also encode this CDR3. The V call is TRBV19, the J call TRBJ1-1; perhaps TRBD1 as D (5 bases). Germline V gene data show CDR1 as LNHDA and CDR2 as SQIVND (reference sequence). The germline V and J ends were trimmed by 6 bases and 5 bases, with 10 bases remaining between them. The CDR3 totals 12 residues. DNA for the CDR3: TGTGCCAGTAGCTGGGGGGGAACTGAAGCTTTCTTT. Amino acid sequence: CASSWGGTEAFF.